These 14 T cell receptor beta chains originate from one sample sequenced in a study of shared clonotypes between healthy human individuals (dated by TCRdb to 2018 to 2020). CD8 naive samples were CD45RO-negative cells positively selected for CCR7, giving a CD45RA+CCR7+ population that excluded TemRA cells. The library was produced with the immunoSEQ multiplex PCR assay. TCRdb limited this immuneACCESS table to in-frame rearrangements with V and J called. A share of clones is missing; checked studies link under half to unresolved V genes, and the rest is unexplained. The sample profile shows millions of clones; approximately 94% of them were found once. In total, the top ten clones hold more than 1.5% of the sample. Sequenced: naive CD8+ T cells from PBMCs. Read against the paper, the sample's cell subset or site label means: CD45RA+CCR7+. These receptor sequences come from a man younger than 35 in good health. Some clones in this sample may be carry-over from other donors' samples.

The CDR3 spells CASGGAGGQPQHF. CDR3 sequence (DNA): TGTGCCAGCGGAGGGGCAGGGGGCCAGCCCCAGCATTTT. The chain combines TRBV25-1 with TRBJ1-5; the match to TRBD1 covers 8 bases. CDR1 and CDR2 (germline): MGHDK, SYGVNS. CDR3 length equals 13 residues. Losses at the gene ends were 8 bases for V and 7 bases for J; bases not matched to a gene: 7.

As DNA, the CDR3 is TGTGCCAGCAGAAAAAGGGCAACTACCTACGAGCAGTACTTC. Encoded protein: CASRKRATTYEQYF. The V call is TRBV27, the J call TRBJ2-7, with no clear D. CDR3 length: 14 residues. Germline CDR1 reads MNHEY; CDR2 reads SMNVEV (reference sequence). V was clipped by 6 bases and J by 2 bases, with 14 bases between them.

This chain joins TRBV12-2 and TRBJ2-3; the listed D gene, TRBD1, was not tested against the DNA. TRBV12-2 is a recognized pseudogene. The CDR3 is made up of 18 amino acids. The CDR3 DNA follows: TGTGCAAGTCGCCCTAACAGGCCCGATAGGTCAAACACAGATACGCAGTATTTT. This translates into CASRPNRPDRSNTDTQYF.

The chain has TRBV19 and TRBJ2-7; D may be TRBD1 (6 bases). Trimming removed 7 bases from V and 3 bases from J, with 16 bases in between. Germline V gene lookup returns CDR1 LNHDA and CDR2 SQIVND (reference sequence). The CDR3 is 14 amino acids. The chain's CDR3 is CASTPGAAYYEQYF. The DNA of the CDR3 is TGTGCCAGTACTCCAGGGGCCGCCTACTACGAGCAGTACTTC.

The V and J genes are TRBV7-9 and TRBJ2-2, with a weak D call TRBD2 (5 bases). Germline CDR1 and CDR2: SEHNR and FQNEAQ (reference sequence). This CDR3 spans 16 amino acids. V lost 4 bases, J lost 0 bases, and 12 bases lay in between. The CDR3 nucleotides read TGTGCCAGCAGCTCGGGTAGCGCCGCGAACACCGGGGAGCTGTTTTTT. The encoded protein is CASSSGSAANTGELFF.

Concerning this clone: The same CDR3 can be traced to other DNA sequences in this sample. V is TRBV7-9 and J is TRBJ1-2; D is perhaps TRBD1 (5 bases). The V and J ends lost 5 bases and 2 bases respectively, with 9 bases between them. Germline CDR1 is SEHNR and CDR2 is FQNEAQ (reference sequence). CDR3 length: 13 residues. CDR3 amino acids: CASSPDRNYGYTF. The CDR3 coding sequence is TGTGCCAGCAGCCCAGACAGAAACTATGGCTACACCTTC.

This rearrangement joins TRBV5-6 to TRBJ1-2; D is possibly TRBD1 (5 bases). Germline CDR1 SGHDT, CDR2 YYEEEE. CDR3 length equals 15 residues. With 0 bases removed from V and 4 bases from J, the gap between germline ends came to 13 bases. The CDR3 sequence is CASSLAWGSLYGYTF. The CDR3 coding sequence is TGTGCCAGCAGCTTGGCCTGGGGGTCACTCTATGGCTACACCTTC. The full variable domain, completed using reference TRBV5-6 and TRBJ1-2, is DAGVTQSPTHLIKTRGQQVTLRCSPKSGHDTVSWYQQALGQGPQFIFQYYEEEERQRGNFPDRFSGHQFPNYSSELNVNALLLGDSALYLCASSLAWGSLYGYTFGSGTRLTVV.

The chain recombines TRBV19 with TRBJ2-5; 8 positions agree with TRBD1. Germline V gene data show CDR1 as LNHDA and CDR2 as SQIVND (reference sequence). The CDR3 loop spans 14 amino acids. The ends lost 4 bases at V and 2 bases at J; junction bases unmatched: 3. The CDR3 DNA is TGTGCCAGTAGTACCAGGGGGCGGCAAGAGACCCAGTACTTC. Protein product: CASSTRGRQETQYF.

V gene TRBV5-4 combines with J gene TRBJ2-4; D gene ambiguous. Trimming stripped 4 bases from V and 6 bases from J, with 14 bases between. CDR1 is SGHNT and CDR2 is YYREEE in the germline V gene (reference sequence). The CDR3 runs to 14 residues. This chain's CDR3 is CASSPSGDINIQYF. CDR3 nucleotide sequence: TGTGCCAGCAGCCCCTCAGGAGATATAAACATTCAGTACTTC.

V is TRBV7-9 and J is TRBJ2-1; D could derive from TRBD1 or TRBD2 (5 bases each). CDR1 and CDR2 from the germline V gene are SEHNR and FQNEAQ (reference sequence). V was shortened by 5 bases and J by 5 bases, with 16 bases between the two germline ends. CDR3 size: 15 residues. CDR3 in DNA: TGTGCCAGCAGCGATAAGGGGACGCTCGACAATGAGCAGTTCTTC. Encoded protein: CASSDKGTLDNEQFF.

The V call is TRBV10-2, the J call TRBJ2-6; D may be TRBD1 or TRBD2 (5 bases each). Trimming took 0 bases from V and 0 from J, leaving 15 bases between them. Germline V gene data show CDR1 as WSHSY and CDR2 as SAAADI. This CDR3 spans 19 amino acids. The CDR3 region is CASSESWDGSYSGANVLTF. Here the CDR3 DNA reads TGCGCCAGCAGTGAGTCGTGGGACGGATCCTACTCTGGGGCCAACGTCCTGACTTTC.

The chain has TRBV11-3 and TRBJ2-5; 14 nucleotides align to TRBD2. From germline, CDR1 is SGHNT and CDR2 YENEEA. The J segment lost 7 bases and the V segment lost 5 bases, leaving 9 bases of the junction unmatched. CDR3 length equals 16 residues. The CDR3 protein is CASSAGTSGRSGTQYF. The CDR3, as DNA: TGTGCCAGCAGCGCCGGGACTAGCGGGAGATCGGGGACCCAGTACTTC.

The rearrangement joins TRBV27 to TRBJ2-7; D gene unclear. CDR3 length equals 13 residues. CDR1 is MNHEY, CDR2 SMNVEV, per germline (reference sequence). Trimming stripped 2 bases from V and 2 bases from J, with 7 bases between. CDR3 residues: CASSLVSTYEQYF. The CDR3 bases are TGTGCCAGCAGTTTAGTATCTACCTACGAGCAGTACTTC.

The chain joins TRBV4-3 to TRBJ2-1, with 8 bases matching TRBD1. Trimming at V came to 4 bases and at J to 3 bases, leaving 5 bases not matched to a gene. The germline V gene has CDR1 LGHNA and CDR2 YSLEER. The CDR3 loop spans 15 amino acids. This chain's CDR3 is CASSPGTGGYNEQFF. In nucleotides, the CDR3 is TGCGCCAGCAGCCCCGGGACAGGAGGCTACAATGAGCAGTTCTTC.